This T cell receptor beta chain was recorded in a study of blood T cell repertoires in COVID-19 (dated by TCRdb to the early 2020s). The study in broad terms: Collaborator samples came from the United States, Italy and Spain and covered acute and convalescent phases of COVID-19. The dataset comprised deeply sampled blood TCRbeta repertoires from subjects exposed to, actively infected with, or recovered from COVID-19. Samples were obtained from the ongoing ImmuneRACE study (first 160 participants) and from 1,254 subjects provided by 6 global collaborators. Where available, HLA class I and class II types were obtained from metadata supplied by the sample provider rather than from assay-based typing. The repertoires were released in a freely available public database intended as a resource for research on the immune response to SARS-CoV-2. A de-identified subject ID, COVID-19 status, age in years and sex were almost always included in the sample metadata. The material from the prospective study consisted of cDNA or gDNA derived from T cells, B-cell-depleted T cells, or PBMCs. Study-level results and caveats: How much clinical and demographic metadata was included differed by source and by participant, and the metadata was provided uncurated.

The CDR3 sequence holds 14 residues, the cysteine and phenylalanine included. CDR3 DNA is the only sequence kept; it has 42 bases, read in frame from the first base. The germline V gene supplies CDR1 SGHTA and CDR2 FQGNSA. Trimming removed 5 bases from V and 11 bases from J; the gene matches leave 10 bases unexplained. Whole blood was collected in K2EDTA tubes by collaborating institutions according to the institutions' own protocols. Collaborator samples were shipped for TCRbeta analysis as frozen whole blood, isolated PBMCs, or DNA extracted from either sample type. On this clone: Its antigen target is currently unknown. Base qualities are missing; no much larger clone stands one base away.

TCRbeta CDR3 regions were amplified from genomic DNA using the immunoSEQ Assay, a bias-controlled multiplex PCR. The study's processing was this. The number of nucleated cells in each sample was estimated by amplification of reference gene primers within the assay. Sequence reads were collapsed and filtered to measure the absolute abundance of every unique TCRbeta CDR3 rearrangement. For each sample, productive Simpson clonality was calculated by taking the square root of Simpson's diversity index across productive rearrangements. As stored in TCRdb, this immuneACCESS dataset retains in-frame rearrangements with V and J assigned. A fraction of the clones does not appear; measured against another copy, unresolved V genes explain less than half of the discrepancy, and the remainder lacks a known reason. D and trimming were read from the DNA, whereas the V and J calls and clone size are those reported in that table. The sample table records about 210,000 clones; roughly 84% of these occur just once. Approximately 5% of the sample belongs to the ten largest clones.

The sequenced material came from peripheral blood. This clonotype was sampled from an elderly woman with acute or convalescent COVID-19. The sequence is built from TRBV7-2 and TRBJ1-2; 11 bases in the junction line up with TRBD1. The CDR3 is CASSLWWTGGYYTF. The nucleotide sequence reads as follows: TGTGCCAGCAGCCTCTGGTGGACAGGGGGCTATTACACCTTC.